These 28 T cell receptor beta chains were all obtained from the same sample, sequenced in a study of identical twins. One entry per CDR3 protein, called by TCRdb with MiXCR from the 5' RACE reads. This sample has 500,000 to 700,000 distinct CDR3 sequences, with about 7.1% found just once. A further study also used this sample, focusing on yellow fever vaccine responses in identical twins.

The sequencing input was PBMCs. The source is a woman younger than 30 in good health.

This clonotype has just a few counts. The chain combines TRBV20-1 with TRBJ2-7; tentatively, D is TRBD1 (7 bases). Germline lookup yields CDR1 DFQATT and CDR2 SNEGSKA (reference sequence). CDR3 length equals 14 residues. Trimming took off 3 bases at V and 5 bases at J, with 17 bases between the two ends. The DNA for the CDR3 is TGCAGTGCTAGGGATATCCAGGGGGGCGACGAGCAGTACTTC. Translation: CSARDIQGGDEQYF.

The CDR3 spells CSFVRATGDRTGELFF. CDR3 coding DNA: TGCAGCTTTGTTCGTGCGACAGGGGATCGGACCGGGGAGCTGTTTTTT. This chain joins TRBV29-1 and TRBJ2-2, with 8 positions matching TRBD1. Looked up from germline, CDR1 is SQVTM and CDR2 is ANQGSEA. The J segment lost 5 bases and the V segment lost 8 bases, leaving 16 bases of the junction unmatched. This CDR3 region has 16 residues.

The chain couples TRBV6-1 to TRBJ2-7; 12 bases align to TRBD1. The germline V gene has CDR1 MNHNS and CDR2 SASEGT. Trimming took 5 bases from V and 4 from J; bases not matched to a gene: 12. The CDR3 has 17 residues. CDR3 sequence reads: CASSIKTGTGGWYEQYV. The CDR3 nucleotides are TGTGCCAGCAGTATAAAGACCGGGACAGGGGGCTGGTACGAGCAGTACGTC.

The sample holds many counts of this clonotype. V usage is TRBV12-3 or TRBV12-4 and J usage is TRBJ2-1; D gene uncertain. The CDR3 consists of 14 residues. The ends were cut back, 6 bases at V and 5 bases at J, with 14 bases in the middle. CDR3 in DNA: TGTGCCAGCAGACTCCAGAACGGAAACAATGAGCAGTTCTTC. Amino acid sequence: CASRLQNGNNEQFF.

The chain carries TRBV4-1 and TRBJ1-2; 7 nucleotides align to TRBD1. CDR3 size: 13 residues. The germline CDR1 and CDR2 sequences are MGHRA and YSYEKL. V was pared by 3 bases and J by 7 bases, with 5 bases of the junction left unmatched. CDR3 bases: TGCGCCAGCAGCCAGAACAGGGGTGCTGGCTACACCTTC. Translating it yields CASSQNRGAGYTF.

This clonotype came up a few times. The V gene is TRBV25-1, the J gene TRBJ2-1, with 7 bases fitting TRBD2. Germline values: CDR1 MGHDK, CDR2 SYGVNS. This CDR3 comprises 12 residues. J lost 9 bases, V lost 7 bases, and 6 bases had no gene match. The CDR3 loop reads CASTTGGSEQFF. The CDR3 DNA reads as TGTGCCAGCACTACGGGGGGTTCTGAGCAGTTCTTC.

This clonotype was counted ten times or more. This chain joins TRBV20-1 and TRBJ2-1; TRBD2 agrees at 8 bases. The J segment lost 6 bases and the V segment lost 6 bases, leaving 10 bases of the junction unmatched. The V gene's germline CDR1 is DFQATT and CDR2 SNEGSKA (reference sequence). The CDR3 is 14 amino acids. Here the CDR3 DNA reads TGCAGTGCCCCGAGCTTCAGCGGGAGCAATGAGCAGTTCTTC. Amino acid sequence: CSAPSFSGSNEQFF.

This clonotype was observed many times. The rearrangement links TRBV5-5 to TRBJ2-3, with TRBD1 identical over 8 bases. Trimming cost V 4 bases and J 3 bases; bases outside gene matches: 4. Germline V gene sequence: CDR1 SGHKS, CDR2 YYEKEE (reference sequence). The CDR3 is 14 amino acids. The CDR3 bases are TGTGCCAGCAGCCTCAGGGGGCAGACAGATACGCAGTATTTT. Amino acid sequence: CASSLRGQTDTQYF.

This clonotype was recorded many times. This chain links TRBV4-2 with TRBJ2-1; 13 bases fit TRBD2. The CDR3 spans 21 residues. The junction had 17 bases not matched to a gene; V was cut back by 1 base and J by 5 bases. In germline, CDR1 is LGHNA, CDR2 YNFKEQ. The CDR3 protein is CASSQGGYPGTSGKRNNEQFF. The CDR3 DNA is TGTGCCAGCAGCCAAGGGGGGTACCCCGGGACTAGCGGGAAAAGGAACAATGAGCAGTTCTTC.

This clonotype was observed a few times. This rearrangement joins TRBV14 to TRBJ1-1; D perhaps matches TRBD1 (6 bases). CDR3 length: 13 residues. Germline CDR1 SGHDN, CDR2 FVKESK. V dropped 3 bases and J dropped 5 bases, with 10 bases sitting between them. In DNA form, the CDR3 reads TGTGCCAGCAGCCATTGGGACAAAACTGAAGCTTTCTTT. Its translation: CASSHWDKTEAFF.

This clonotype has only a few counts. This chain joins TRBV6-1 and TRBJ2-2; 8 bases line up with TRBD2. J gave up 4 bases and V 10 bases, and 11 bases lay outside the gene matches. The CDR3 totals 15 residues. The germline gives CDR1 MNHNS, CDR2 SASEGT. CDR3 loop: CATTPGGLFTGELFF. The CDR3, as DNA: TGTGCCACCACACCGGGGGGGTTGTTCACCGGGGAGCTGTTTTTT.

This clonotype was detected many times. The chain has TRBV10-3 and TRBJ1-3; possibly TRBD1 for D (6 bases). Trimming shortened V by 8 bases and J by 2 bases, and 13 bases separated the two germline ends. CDR3 length equals 14 residues. Germline loops: CDR1 ENHRY, CDR2 SYGVKD. In nucleotides, the CDR3 is TGTGCCATCTCACCACAGGGAGCTGGAAACACCATATATTTT. Translating gives CAISPQGAGNTIYF.

The chain combines TRBV29-1 with TRBJ2-1; maybe TRBD2 (5 bases). The CDR3 consists of 15 residues. Germline V gene lookup returns CDR1 SQVTM and CDR2 ANQGSEA. The ends were cut back, 0 bases at V and 7 bases at J, with 16 bases in the middle. The CDR3 region has the DNA TGCAGCGTTGAAGATGGGTTAGCTCCGGGAAATGAGCAGTTCTTC. Translated, it gives CSVEDGLAPGNEQFF.

A few counts support this clonotype. The DNA for the CDR3 is TGTGCCAGCAGCCAAGCCAGGGGATGGGCCTATGGCTACACCTTC. It translates to CASSQARGWAYGYTF. The chain combines TRBV3-1 with TRBJ1-2; D perhaps matches TRBD1 (6 bases). Germline CDR1 reads LGHDT; CDR2 reads YNNKEL (reference sequence). This CDR3 contains 15 residues. V was cut by 1 base and J by 4 bases, with 13 bases left in between.

This chain links TRBV7-9 with TRBJ2-1; D gene uncertain. CDR1 and CDR2 from the germline V gene are SEHNR and FQNEAQ (reference sequence). Deletions cut 5 bases from V and 9 bases from J, with 17 bases between. CDR3 size: 14 residues. In nucleotides, the CDR3 is TGTGCCAGCAGCGACTTGGGGATTTTTGGTGAGCAGTTCTTC. Protein: CASSDLGIFGEQFF.

Many counts were recorded for this clonotype. The chain links TRBV4-1 to TRBJ2-3, with TRBD2 as a possible D gene (5 bases). With 0 bases removed from V and 4 bases from J, the gap between germline ends came to 17 bases. This CDR3 has 17 amino acids. CDR1 and CDR2 (germline): MGHRA, YSYEKL. The CDR3 coding sequence is TGCGCCAGCAGCCAAGATGCCCGGACTGTACCCCCAGATACGCAGTATTTT. It translates to CASSQDARTVPPDTQYF.

The J gene is TRBJ2-1, the V gene TRBV10-3, with TRBD2 identical over 11 bases. J gave up 6 bases and V 3 bases, and 7 bases lay outside the gene matches. Germline-derived CDR1 and CDR2 are ENHRY and SYGVKD. The CDR3 is 16 amino acids. DNA for the CDR3: TGTGCCATCAGTGACCACGGGACTAGCGGTCCCAATGAGCAGTTCTTC. It encodes CAISDHGTSGPNEQFF.

This clonotype was seen many times. The chain uses TRBV7-9 and TRBJ2-1, with 8 bases identical to TRBD2. The CDR3 is 16 amino acids. Trimming at V came to 7 bases and at J to 5 bases, leaving 13 bases not matched to a gene. Per the germline V gene, CDR1 is SEHNR and CDR2 is FQNEAQ (reference sequence). The CDR3 nucleotides are TGTGCCAGCACCCTCGCGGGGACTAGGAGAGACAATGAGCAGTTCTTC. Protein product: CASTLAGTRRDNEQFF.

The chain combines TRBV5-1 with TRBJ2-3, with D unresolved. Trimming left V 1 base short and J 2 bases short, with 8 bases between. The CDR3 spans 14 residues. Germline CDR1 SGHRS, CDR2 YFSETQ. For the CDR3, the DNA is TGCGCCAGCAGCTTGTCGAAGGCCACAGATACGCAGTATTTT. Translation gives CASSLSKATDTQYF.

This clonotype appeared a few times. This chain links TRBV15 with TRBJ2-2, with unresolved D. The germline V and J ends were trimmed by 1 base and 3 bases, with 3 bases remaining between them. CDR3 length: 13 residues. Per germline, CDR1 LNHNV and CDR2 YYDKDF (reference sequence). CDR3 protein: CATSRGDTGELFF. The CDR3 coding sequence is TGTGCCACCAGCAGAGGGGACACCGGGGAGCTGTTTTTT.

This clonotype occurred a few times. The chain employs TRBV29-1 and TRBJ2-1, with TRBD2 matching over 7 bases. This CDR3 is 10 amino acids long. Germline assignment: CDR1 SQVTM and CDR2 ANQGSEA. J lost 7 bases, V lost 8 bases, and 2 bases had no gene match. CDR3 amino acids: CSTGGNEQFF. In DNA form, the CDR3 reads TGCAGCACCGGGGGGAATGAGCAGTTCTTC.

This clonotype was recorded many times. The chain has TRBV11-2 and TRBJ1-5, with TRBD1 as a possible D gene (5 bases). This CDR3 has 15 residues. With 0 bases removed from V and 6 bases from J, the gap between germline ends came to 12 bases. From germline, CDR1 is SGHAT and CDR2 FQNNGV. In nucleotides, the CDR3 is TGTGCCAGCAGCTTAGATAGCGGCAGGGTTCAGCCCCAGCATTTT. Its translation is CASSLDSGRVQPQHF.

This clonotype came up a few times. The genes are TRBV28 and TRBJ2-7, with 9 bases aligning to TRBD2. Per germline, CDR1 MDHEN and CDR2 SYDVKM. The CDR3 extends over 14 amino acids. Trimming at V came to 5 bases and at J to 4 bases, leaving 6 bases not matched to a gene. CDR3 bases: TGTGCCAGCAGTGTAGGGACTAGCCTTTACGAGCAGTACGTC. Translating it yields CASSVGTSLYEQYV.

This clonotype was observed a few times. The J gene is TRBJ1-6, the V gene TRBV10-3; the match to TRBD1 covers 7 bases. Germline CDR1 and CDR2: ENHRY and SYGVKD. The V gene end was trimmed by 2 bases and the J gene end by 6 bases; junction bases not matched to a gene: 7. The length of the CDR3 is 16 residues. As DNA, the CDR3 is TGTGCCATCAGTGAGCCTCCCGGGACAGTTAATTCACCCCTCCACTTT. Translating it yields CAISEPPGTVNSPLHF.

This clonotype has more than one count but fewer than ten. The chain is built from TRBV29-1 and TRBJ2-5, with a tentative D call TRBD2 (6 bases). This CDR3 region has 10 residues. V was trimmed by 0 bases and J by 10 bases, leaving 6 bases between them. Germline CDR1 and CDR2: SQVTM and ANQGSEA. This CDR3 reads CSVEEGLQYF. CDR3 DNA sequence: TGCAGCGTTGAAGAGGGACTCCAGTACTTC.

The chain uses TRBV29-1 and TRBJ1-1; 10 bases align to TRBD1. Germline lookup yields CDR1 SQVTM and CDR2 ANQGSEA. V dropped 1 base and J dropped 11; count of bases not matched to a gene: 7. This CDR3 has 13 residues. Written as DNA, the CDR3 is TGCAGCGTTGAAGGGACAGGGGGAGGAGCGGCTTTCTTT. It codes for CSVEGTGGGAAFF.

The J gene is TRBJ2-5, the V gene TRBV20-1; D perhaps matches TRBD2 (6 bases). Trimming removed 5 bases at V and 5 bases at J, with 21 bases between. Germline CDR1 is DFQATT and CDR2 is SNEGSKA (reference sequence). The CDR3 totals 15 residues. Here the CDR3 DNA reads TGCAGTGCTGGGGGGTCAGCGGGTTTTGGGGAGACCCAGTACTTC. Residues: CSAGGSAGFGETQYF.

This clonotype was detected a few times. One end of the junction fails to match germline, which may point to a read error. The V gene is TRBV20-1, the J gene TRBJ2-1; TRBD2 matches 13 bases. There are 17 residues in the CDR3. Looked up from germline, CDR1 is DFQATT and CDR2 is SNEGSKA (reference sequence). CDR3 amino acids: CCARDRTSGGDSTGQFF. The CDR3, as DNA: TGCTGTGCTAGAGATCGGACTAGCGGGGGTGACTCGACCGGGCAGTTCTTC.